This TCR beta chain appears in the sequencing data of a study of T cells in Graves' hyperthyroidism and ophthalmopathy. Notes on the study in general: Ophthalmopathy and stable hyperthyroidism were told apart by a 13 V-J model.

To note about this clonotype: Its antigen is undetermined.

The CDR3 regions of TCR beta were amplified from RNA transcripts. Initially, a first-round RT-PCR of the TCR CDR3 employed the HTBI primer set. TCRdb reanalysed the multiplex PCR reads using MiXCR and keeps one entry per CDR3 protein. The sample lists 330,000 or so distinct CDR3 sequences, 15% to 20% occurring once. Investigators excluded patients with uncontrolled infection, other autoimmune disease, pregnancy or lactation. The germline CDR1 and CDR2 sequences are DFQATT and SNEGSKA (reference sequence). CDR3 length: 16 amino acids. The J segment lost 0 bases and the V segment lost 4 bases, leaving 4 bases of the junction unmatched.

The TCR originated in a woman in her thirties or forties with Graves' ophthalmopathy. The V call is TRBV20-1, the J call TRBJ2-6, with TRBD2 matching over 9 bases. The sequencing sample was made of blood. DNA of the CDR3: TGCAGTGCTACCCTAGCGGGAATCTCTGGGGCCAACGTCCTGACTTTC. It encodes CSATLAGISGANVLTF.